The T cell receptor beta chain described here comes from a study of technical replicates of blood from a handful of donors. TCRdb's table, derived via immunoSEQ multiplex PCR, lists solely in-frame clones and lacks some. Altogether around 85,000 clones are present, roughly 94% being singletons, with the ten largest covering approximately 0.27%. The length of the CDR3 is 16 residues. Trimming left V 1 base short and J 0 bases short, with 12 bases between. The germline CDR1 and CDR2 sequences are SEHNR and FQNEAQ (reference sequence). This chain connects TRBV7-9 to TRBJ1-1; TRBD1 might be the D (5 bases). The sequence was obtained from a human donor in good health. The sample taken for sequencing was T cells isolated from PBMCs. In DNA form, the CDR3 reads TGTGCCAGCAGCTTAGGCCGGGGGGGATTGAACACTGAAGCTTTCTTT. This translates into CASSLGRGGLNTEAFF.